Below are 11 T cell receptor beta chains sequenced from a single sample in a study of CD8 T cells in ankylosing spondylitis. The antigens these receptors bind are not known. Study-wide findings and caveats: About 8 highly homologous variants made up a TCR beta motif, and this motif appeared characteristic of ankylosing spondylitis blood.

TCRdb independently ran MiXCR on the 5' RACE reads; one entry per CDR3 protein. The sample has roughly 700,000 distinct CDR3 sequences, around 20% seen once. Sequenced input: blood, either unsorted or a sorted T cell fraction (not recorded which). The source is a male donor with ankylosing spondylitis.

The J gene is TRBJ1-1, the V gene TRBV20-1, with D possibly matching TRBD1 (5 bases). Trimming removed 6 bases from V and 1 base from J, with 12 bases in between. The CDR3 sequence is 13 residues long. Germline V gene lookup returns CDR1 DFQATT and CDR2 SNEGSKA (reference sequence). The CDR3 is CSAPGRGNTEAFF. The CDR3 DNA follows: TGCAGTGCCCCGGGACGGGGGAACACTGAAGCTTTCTTT.

The table lists this clonotype with many counts. This sequence joins TRBV29-1 and TRBJ2-2; D is uncertain. The V gene's germline CDR1 is SQVTM and CDR2 ANQGSEA. This CDR3 has 12 amino acids. Trimming took 8 bases from V and 4 from J, leaving 11 bases between them. CDR3 sequence reads: CSLRSGTGELFF. The CDR3 coding sequence is TGCAGCTTACGTTCCGGCACCGGGGAGCTGTTTTTT.

The genes are TRBV12-3 or TRBV12-4 and TRBJ2-3; 9 nucleotides match TRBD2. The CDR3 length is 16 residues. The trim removed 1 base at V and 4 bases at J, leaving 6 bases unmatched. CDR3 nucleotides: TGTGCCAGCAGTTTAGGCCTTGGCGGGGGGGCAGATACGCAGTATTTT. Its translation: CASSLGLGGGADTQYF.

The CDR3 DNA sequence: TGTGCCAGCAGCTTACAGTCCGTCGAAGAGCAGTACTTC. This encodes CASSLQSVEEQYF. This chain links TRBV7-9 with TRBJ2-7; D gene uncertain. Trimming pared 2 bases from V and 7 bases from J, leaving 12 bases between. Germline V lookup: CDR1 SEHNR, CDR2 FQNEAQ (reference sequence). CDR3 length: 13 amino acids.

The rearrangement links TRBV7-9 to TRBJ2-2; D is unresolved. From germline, CDR1 is SEHNR and CDR2 FQNEAQ (reference sequence). V lost 5 bases and J lost 6, with 10 bases in between. CDR3 length: 13 amino acids. Written as DNA, the CDR3 is TGTGCCAGCAGCCCCACCACGCCCGGGGAGCTGTTTTTT. This codes for CASSPTTPGELFF.

The chain combines TRBV7-2 with TRBJ2-7; 12 nucleotides match TRBD2. Germline V gene data show CDR1 as SGHTA and CDR2 as FQGNSA. The CDR3 runs 14 residues. Trimming cost V 5 bases and J 7 bases; bases outside gene matches: 6. CDR3 residues: CASSMTSGSDEQYF. The DNA for the CDR3 is TGTGCCAGCAGCATGACTAGCGGGAGTGATGAGCAGTACTTC. The variable domain in full, completed from reference TRBV7-2 and TRBJ2-7, reads GAGVSQSPSNKVTEKGKDVELRCDPISGHTALYWYRQSLGQGLEFLIYFQGNSAPDKSGLPSDRFSAERTGGSVSTLTIQRTQQEDSAVYLCASSMTSGSDEQYFGPGTRLTVT.

The rearrangement joins TRBV10-3 to TRBJ1-5, with no clear D. Germline V lookup: CDR1 ENHRY, CDR2 SYGVKD. Trimming cost V 5 bases and J 4 bases, with 12 bases left between them. The CDR3 sequence is 14 residues long. CDR3 sequence: CAISKDGKNQPQHF. The CDR3 bases are TGTGCCATCAGTAAGGACGGGAAAAATCAGCCCCAGCATTTT.

This clonotype came up a few times. The V gene is TRBV7-2, the J gene TRBJ1-4; D unclear. The CDR3 spans 14 residues. Between the trimmed V and J ends, which lost 5 bases and 11 bases, there was a span of 18 bases. Germline-derived CDR1 and CDR2 are SGHTA and FQGNSA. The CDR3 is CASSGGRPMGKLFF. DNA of the CDR3: TGTGCCAGCAGCGGTGGACGGCCGATGGGTAAACTGTTTTTT. Filled out from reference TRBV7-2 and TRBJ1-4, the complete variable domain reads GAGVSQSPSNKVTEKGKDVELRCDPISGHTALYWYRQSLGQGLEFLIYFQGNSAPDKSGLPSDRFSAERTGGSVSTLTIQRTQQEDSAVYLCASSGGRPMGKLFFGSGTQLSVL.

This clonotype was detected a few times. The chain recombines TRBV4-3 with TRBJ2-5, with 13 positions matching TRBD2. Germline V lookup: CDR1 LGHNA, CDR2 YSLEER. Losses at the gene ends were 4 bases for V and 5 bases for J; bases not matched to a gene: 4. The CDR3 has 15 residues. The CDR3 is CASSRELAGGETQYF. CDR3 in DNA: TGCGCCAGCAGCCGGGAACTAGCGGGAGGGGAGACCCAGTACTTC.

This clonotype has just a few counts. The CDR3 nucleotides are TGCGCCAGCAGTGATATCCTAGCAACAGATACGCAGTATTTT. It translates to CASSDILATDTQYF. The rearrangement links TRBV10-2 to TRBJ2-3; tentatively, D is TRBD2 (5 bases). The CDR3 runs to 14 residues. Deletions cut 3 bases from V and 3 bases from J, with 10 bases between. Germline CDR1 is WSHSY and CDR2 is SAAADI.

This clonotype occurred once. CDR3 bases: TGTGCCAGCAGCCAACCCGGACTAGCGGGAGGCGAGCAGTACTTC. As protein: CASSQPGLAGGEQYF. The chain couples TRBV4-2 to TRBJ2-7; 14 nucleotides agree with TRBD2. The CDR3 is 15 residues long. The germline V gene has CDR1 LGHNA and CDR2 YNFKEQ. V was pared by 2 bases and J by 6 bases, with 3 bases of the junction left unmatched.